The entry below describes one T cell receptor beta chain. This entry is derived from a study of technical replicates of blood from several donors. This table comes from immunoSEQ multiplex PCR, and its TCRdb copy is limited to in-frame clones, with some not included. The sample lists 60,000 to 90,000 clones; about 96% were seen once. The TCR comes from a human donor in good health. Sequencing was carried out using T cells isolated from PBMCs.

The CDR3 DNA reads TGTGCCAGTTGCGGAATAAATCAGCCCCAGCATTTT. Protein: CASCGINQPQHF. The J gene is TRBJ1-5, the V gene TRBV19; D unclear. Trimming took off 8 bases at V and 4 bases at J, with 9 bases between the two ends. This CDR3 is built from 12 residues. Germline CDR1 reads LNHDA; CDR2 reads SQIVND (reference sequence).